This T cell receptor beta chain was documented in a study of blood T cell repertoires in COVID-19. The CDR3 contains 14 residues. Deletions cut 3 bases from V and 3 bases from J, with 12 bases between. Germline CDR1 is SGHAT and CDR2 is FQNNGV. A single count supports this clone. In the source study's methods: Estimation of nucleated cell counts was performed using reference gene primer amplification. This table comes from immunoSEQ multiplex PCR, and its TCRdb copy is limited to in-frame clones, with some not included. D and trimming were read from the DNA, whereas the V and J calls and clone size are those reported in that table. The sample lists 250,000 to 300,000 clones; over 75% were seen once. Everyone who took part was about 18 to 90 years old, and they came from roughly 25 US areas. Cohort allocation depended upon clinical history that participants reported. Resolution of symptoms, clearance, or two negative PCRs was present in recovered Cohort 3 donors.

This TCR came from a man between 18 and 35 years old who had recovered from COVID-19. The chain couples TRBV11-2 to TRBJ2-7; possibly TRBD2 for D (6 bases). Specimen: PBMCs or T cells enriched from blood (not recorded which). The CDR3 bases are TGTGCCAGCAGCTTCTACGGGGGAGACTACGAGCAGTACTTC. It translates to CASSFYGGDYEQYF.